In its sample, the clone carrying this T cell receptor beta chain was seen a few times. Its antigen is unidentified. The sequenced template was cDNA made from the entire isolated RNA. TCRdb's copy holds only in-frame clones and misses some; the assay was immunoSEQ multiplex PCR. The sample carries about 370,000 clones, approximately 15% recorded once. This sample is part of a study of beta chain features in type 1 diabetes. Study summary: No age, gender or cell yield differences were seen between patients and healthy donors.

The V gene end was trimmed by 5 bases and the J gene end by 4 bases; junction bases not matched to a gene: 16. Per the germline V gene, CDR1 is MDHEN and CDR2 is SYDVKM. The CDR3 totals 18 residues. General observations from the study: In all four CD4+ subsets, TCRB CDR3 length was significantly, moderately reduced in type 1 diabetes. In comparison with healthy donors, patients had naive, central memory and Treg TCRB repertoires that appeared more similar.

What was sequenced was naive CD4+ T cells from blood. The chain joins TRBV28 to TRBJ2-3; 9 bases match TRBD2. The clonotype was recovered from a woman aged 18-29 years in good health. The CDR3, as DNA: TGTGCCAGCAGTCAACTAGCGGGTCCCCCTGGTCCCTCAGATACGCAGTATTTT. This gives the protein CASSQLAGPPGPSDTQYF.